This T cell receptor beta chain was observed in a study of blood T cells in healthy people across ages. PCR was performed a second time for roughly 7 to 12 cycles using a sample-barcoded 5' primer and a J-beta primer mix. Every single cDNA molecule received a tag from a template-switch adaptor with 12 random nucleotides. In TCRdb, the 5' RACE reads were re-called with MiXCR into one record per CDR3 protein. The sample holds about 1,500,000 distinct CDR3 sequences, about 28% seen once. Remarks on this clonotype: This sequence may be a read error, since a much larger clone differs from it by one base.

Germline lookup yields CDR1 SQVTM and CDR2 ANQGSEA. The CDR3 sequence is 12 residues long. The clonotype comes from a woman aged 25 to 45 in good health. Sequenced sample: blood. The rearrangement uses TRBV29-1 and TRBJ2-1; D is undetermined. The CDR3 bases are TGCAGCGCTGAATTTTTTAGCAATAAGCAGTTCTTC. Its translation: CSAEFFSNKQFF.